The entry below gives a single T cell receptor (beta chain) sequence along with its context. This record comes from a study of blood T cell repertoires in COVID-19. About the research overall: Specimens from acute and convalescent COVID-19 originated in the United States, Italy and Spain. T cells, B-cell-depleted T cells, or PBMCs supplied cDNA or gDNA.

Authors' analysis steps: Estimation of nucleated cell counts was performed using reference gene primer amplification. Profiling relied on immunoSEQ multiplex PCR, and the TCRdb table lists in-frame clones only, not all of them. Clone size and V and J calls were adopted from that table, with D and trimming inferred from the DNA. The sample consists of tens of thousands of clones, 75% to 95% of them appearing once. This CDR3 is 15 amino acids long. Germline V gene sequence: CDR1 SNHLY, CDR2 FYNNEI. Trimming left V 6 bases short and J 3 bases short, with 12 bases between. The chain uses TRBV2 and TRBJ1-6; D may be TRBD1 (6 bases). The clonotype was recovered from a man between 60 and 75 years old with acute or convalescent COVID-19. The source material was peripheral blood. CDR3 DNA: TGTGCCAGCAGGGGACGGGACATCTATAATTCACCCCTCCACTTT. Its protein product is CASRGRDIYNSPLHF.